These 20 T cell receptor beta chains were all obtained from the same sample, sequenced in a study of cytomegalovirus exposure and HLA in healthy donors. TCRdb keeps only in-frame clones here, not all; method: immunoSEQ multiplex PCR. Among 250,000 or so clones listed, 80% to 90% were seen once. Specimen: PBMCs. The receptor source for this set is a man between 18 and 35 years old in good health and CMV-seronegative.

CDR3 DNA sequence: TGCGCCAGCAGCTTGGACAAATTGAAAGAGACCCAGTACTTC. This translates into CASSLDKLKETQYF. V and J are TRBV5-1 and TRBJ2-5; D unclear. Germline-derived CDR1 and CDR2 are SGHRS and YFSETQ. With 0 bases removed from V and 3 bases from J, the gap between germline ends came to 9 bases. The length of the CDR3 is 14 residues.

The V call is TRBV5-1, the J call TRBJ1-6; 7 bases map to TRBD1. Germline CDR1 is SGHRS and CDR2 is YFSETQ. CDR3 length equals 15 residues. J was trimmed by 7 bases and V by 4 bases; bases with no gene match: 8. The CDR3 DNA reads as TGCGCCAGCAGCATGGGGGACAGTTCCAATTCACCCCTCCACTTT. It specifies CASSMGDSSNSPLHF. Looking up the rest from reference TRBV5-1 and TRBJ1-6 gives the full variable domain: KAGVTQTPRYLIKTRGQQVTLSCSPISGHRSVSWYQQTPGQGLQFLFEYFSETQRNKGNFPGRFSGRQFSNSRSEMNVSTLELGDSALYLCASSMGDSSNSPLHFGNGTRLTVT.

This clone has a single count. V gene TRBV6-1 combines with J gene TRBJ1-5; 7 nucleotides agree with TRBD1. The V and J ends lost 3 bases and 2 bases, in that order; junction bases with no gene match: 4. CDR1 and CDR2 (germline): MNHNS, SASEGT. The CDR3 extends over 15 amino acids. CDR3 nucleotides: TGTGCCAGCAGTGAGACAGGGTATGGCAATCAGCCCCAGCATTTT. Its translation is CASSETGYGNQPQHF.

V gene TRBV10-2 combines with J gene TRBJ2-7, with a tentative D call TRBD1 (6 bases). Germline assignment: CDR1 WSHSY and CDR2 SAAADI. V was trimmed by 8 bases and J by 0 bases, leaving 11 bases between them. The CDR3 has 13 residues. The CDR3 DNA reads TGCGCCAGCCAGCGGACAGCCTCCTACGAGCAGTACTTC. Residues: CASQRTASYEQYF.

The CDR3 sequence: CASSYQIDKIYEQYF. CDR3 sequence (DNA): TGTGCCAGCAGTTACCAAATTGACAAGATCTACGAGCAGTACTTC. This sequence joins TRBV6-5 and TRBJ2-7; D not resolved. Germline CDR1 is MNHEY and CDR2 is SVGAGI. The CDR3 loop spans 15 amino acids. The germline V and J ends were trimmed by 2 bases and 3 bases, with 14 bases remaining between them.

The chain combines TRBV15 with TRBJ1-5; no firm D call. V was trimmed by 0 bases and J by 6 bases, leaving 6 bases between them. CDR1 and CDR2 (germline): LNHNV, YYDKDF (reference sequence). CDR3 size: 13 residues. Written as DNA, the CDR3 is TGTGCCACCAGCAGAGATCCGGGTCAGCCCCAGCATTTT. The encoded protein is CATSRDPGQPQHF.

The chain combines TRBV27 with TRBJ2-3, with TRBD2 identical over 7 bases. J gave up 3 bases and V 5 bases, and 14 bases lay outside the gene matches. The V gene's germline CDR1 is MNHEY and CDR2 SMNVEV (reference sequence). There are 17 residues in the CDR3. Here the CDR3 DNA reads TGTGCCAGCAGTCCCAAAGGTCGGGGGAGGGATACAGATACGCAGTATTTT. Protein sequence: CASSPKGRGRDTDTQYF.

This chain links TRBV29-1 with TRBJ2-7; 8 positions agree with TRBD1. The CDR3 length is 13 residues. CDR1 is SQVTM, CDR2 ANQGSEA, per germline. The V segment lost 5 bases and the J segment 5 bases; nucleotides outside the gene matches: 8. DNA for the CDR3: TGCAGCGTTTTCTCGGGACAGGTGGACGAGCAGTACTTC. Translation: CSVFSGQVDEQYF.

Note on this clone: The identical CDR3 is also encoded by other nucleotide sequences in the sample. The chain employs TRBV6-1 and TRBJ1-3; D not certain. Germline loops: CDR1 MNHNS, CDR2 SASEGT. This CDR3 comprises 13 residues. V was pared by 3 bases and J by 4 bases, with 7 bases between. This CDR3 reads CASSDRGGNTIYF. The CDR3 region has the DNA TGTGCCAGCAGTGACAGAGGGGGAAACACCATATATTTT.

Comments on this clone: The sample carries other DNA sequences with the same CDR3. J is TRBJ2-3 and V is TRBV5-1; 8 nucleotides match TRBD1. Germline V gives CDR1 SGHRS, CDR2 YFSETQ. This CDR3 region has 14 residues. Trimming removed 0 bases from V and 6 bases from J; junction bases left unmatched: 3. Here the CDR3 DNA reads TGCGCCAGCAGCTTGGGGACAGGGTTGGATACGCAGTATTTT. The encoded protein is CASSLGTGLDTQYF.

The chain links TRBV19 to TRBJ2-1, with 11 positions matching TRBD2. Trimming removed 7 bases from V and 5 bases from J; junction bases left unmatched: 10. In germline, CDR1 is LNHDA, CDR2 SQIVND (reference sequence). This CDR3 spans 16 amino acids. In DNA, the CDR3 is TGTGCCAGTATGGGGGCTAGCGGGGGGCTAGACAATGAGCAGTTCTTC. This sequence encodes CASMGASGGLDNEQFF.

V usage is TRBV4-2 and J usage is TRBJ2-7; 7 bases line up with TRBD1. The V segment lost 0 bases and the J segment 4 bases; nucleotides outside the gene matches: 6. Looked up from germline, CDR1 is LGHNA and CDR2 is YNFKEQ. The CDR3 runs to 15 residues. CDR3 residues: CASSQDKLTGYEQYF. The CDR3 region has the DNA TGTGCCAGCAGCCAAGATAAACTGACAGGGTACGAGCAGTACTTC.

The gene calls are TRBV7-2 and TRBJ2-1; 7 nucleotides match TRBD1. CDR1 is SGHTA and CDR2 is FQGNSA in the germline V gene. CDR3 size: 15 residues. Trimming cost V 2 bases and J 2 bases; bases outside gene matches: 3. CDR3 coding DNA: TGTGCCAGCAGCTTATCCAGGGGGACCTACAATGAGCAGTTCTTC. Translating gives CASSLSRGTYNEQFF.

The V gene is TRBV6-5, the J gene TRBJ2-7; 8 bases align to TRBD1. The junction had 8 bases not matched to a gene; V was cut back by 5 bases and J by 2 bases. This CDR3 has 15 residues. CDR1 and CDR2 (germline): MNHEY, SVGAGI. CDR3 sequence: CASSPDRGSPYEQYF. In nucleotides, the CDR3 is TGTGCCAGCAGTCCTGACAGGGGAAGTCCCTACGAGCAGTACTTC.

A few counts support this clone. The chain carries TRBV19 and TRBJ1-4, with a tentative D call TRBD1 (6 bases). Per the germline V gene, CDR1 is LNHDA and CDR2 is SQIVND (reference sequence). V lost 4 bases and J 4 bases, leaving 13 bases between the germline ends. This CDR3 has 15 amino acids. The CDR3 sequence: CASSTTGGFNEKLFF. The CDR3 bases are TGTGCCAGTAGTACAACGGGGGGCTTTAATGAAAAACTGTTTTTT.

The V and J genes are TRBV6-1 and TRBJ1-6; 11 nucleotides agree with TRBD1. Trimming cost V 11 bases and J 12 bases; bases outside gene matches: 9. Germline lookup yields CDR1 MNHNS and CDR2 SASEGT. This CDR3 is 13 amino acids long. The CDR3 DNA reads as TGTGCCCTAGAAGGACAGGGGGCCCTACCCCTCCACTTT. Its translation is CALEGQGALPLHF.

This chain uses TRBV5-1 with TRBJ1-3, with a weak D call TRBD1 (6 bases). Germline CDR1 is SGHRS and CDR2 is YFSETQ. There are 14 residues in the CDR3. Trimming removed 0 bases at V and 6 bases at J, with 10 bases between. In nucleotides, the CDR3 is TGCGCCAGCAGCTTGGACAGGGCGAAAAACACCATATATTTT. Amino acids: CASSLDRAKNTIYF.

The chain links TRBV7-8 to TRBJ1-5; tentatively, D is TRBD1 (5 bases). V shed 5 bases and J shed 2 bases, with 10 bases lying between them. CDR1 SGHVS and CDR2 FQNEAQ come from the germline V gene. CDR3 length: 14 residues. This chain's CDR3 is CASSGARGNQPQHF. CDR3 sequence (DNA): TGTGCCAGCAGCGGGGCTCGGGGCAATCAGCCCCAGCATTTT.

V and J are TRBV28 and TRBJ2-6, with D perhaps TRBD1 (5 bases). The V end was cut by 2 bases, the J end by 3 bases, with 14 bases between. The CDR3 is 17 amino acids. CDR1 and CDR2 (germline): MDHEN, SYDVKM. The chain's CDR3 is CASSLEQGIVGANVLTF. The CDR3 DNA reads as TGTGCCAGCAGTTTAGAGCAGGGTATCGTTGGGGCCAACGTCCTGACTTTC.

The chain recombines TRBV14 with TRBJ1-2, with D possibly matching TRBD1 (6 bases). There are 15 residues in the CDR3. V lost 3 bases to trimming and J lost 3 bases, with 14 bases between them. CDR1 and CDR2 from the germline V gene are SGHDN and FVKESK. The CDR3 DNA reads TGTGCCAGCAGCCAGGAGCCGGGGGGCCACTATGGCTACACCTTC. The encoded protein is CASSQEPGGHYGYTF.